This paragraph reports one T cell receptor (beta chain). Its specificity is not known. This entry is derived from a study of identical twins. General study results and limits: Fewer insertions marked abundant cord blood beta clonotypes; young adult naive trended weakly, memory not at all.

Addition of a universal primer site occurred through template switching, and cDNA carried unique molecular identifiers. TCRdb recomputed calls from the 5' RACE reads with MiXCR, one row per CDR3 protein. The sample includes 1,800,000 or so distinct CDR3 sequences, under 35% of them seen just once. The germline gives CDR1 MNHNS, CDR2 SASEGT. V lost 6 bases to trimming and J lost 0 bases, with 21 bases between them. The CDR3 is 19 residues long. The rearrangement uses TRBV6-1 and TRBJ1-6, with a weak D call TRBD1 (5 bases). This clonotype originated in a newborn girl in good health. The specimen sequenced was cord blood. The CDR3 sequence is CASSVTGPLGRSYNSPLHF. The CDR3, as DNA: TGTGCCAGCAGCGTCACGGGACCCCTGGGGCGCTCCTATAATTCACCCCTCCACTTT.